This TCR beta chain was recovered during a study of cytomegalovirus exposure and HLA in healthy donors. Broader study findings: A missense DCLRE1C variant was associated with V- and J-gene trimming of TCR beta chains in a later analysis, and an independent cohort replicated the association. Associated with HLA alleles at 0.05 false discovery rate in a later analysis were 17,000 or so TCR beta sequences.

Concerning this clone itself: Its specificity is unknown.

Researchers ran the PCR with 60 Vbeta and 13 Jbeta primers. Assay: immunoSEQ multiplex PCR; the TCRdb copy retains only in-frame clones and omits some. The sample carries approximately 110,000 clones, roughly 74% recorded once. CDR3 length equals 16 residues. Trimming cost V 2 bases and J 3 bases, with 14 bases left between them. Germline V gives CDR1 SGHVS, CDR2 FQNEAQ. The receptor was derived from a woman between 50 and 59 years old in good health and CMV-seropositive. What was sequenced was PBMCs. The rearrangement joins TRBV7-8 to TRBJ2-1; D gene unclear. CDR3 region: CASSLTDSTLYNEQFF. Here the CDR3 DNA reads TGTGCCAGCAGCTTAACTGATAGCACGCTCTACAATGAGCAGTTCTTC.